Following are 15 T cell receptor beta chains from one sample sequenced in a study of early T cells in non-severe SARS-CoV-2 infection. TCRdb reprocessed the 5' RACE reads via MiXCR and lists one record per CDR3 protein. The table has around 25,000 distinct CDR3 sequences, 4.8% seen once; the top ten hold more than 6.5%. Sequencing input: whole blood. These receptors were obtained from an adult who was a healthcare worker with PCR-confirmed SARS-CoV-2 infection or an uninfected control (not recorded which).

In this sample, this clonotype turned up many times. The chain has TRBV19 and TRBJ1-5; possible D gene TRBD1, 6 bases. Between the trimmed V and J ends, which lost 3 bases and 3 bases, there was a span of 18 bases. Looked up from germline, CDR1 is LNHDA and CDR2 is SQIVND (reference sequence). CDR3 length equals 17 residues. CDR3 residues: CASSIGEQGILNQPQHF. Here the CDR3 DNA reads TGTGCCAGTAGTATTGGGGAACAGGGAATCCTCAATCAGCCCCAGCATTTT.

This clonotype showed up many times. V gene TRBV6-5 combines with J gene TRBJ2-3, with no clear D. The ends were cut back, 6 bases at V and 6 bases at J, with 13 bases in the middle. This CDR3 contains 13 residues. Germline V gives CDR1 MNHEY, CDR2 SVGAGI. DNA of the CDR3: TGTGCCAGCAGATCACACTCGGTCGATACGCAGTATTTT. This translates into CASRSHSVDTQYF.

This clonotype was picked up many times. This chain uses TRBV11-1 with TRBJ2-7, with 9 bases aligning to TRBD1. The CDR3 runs 16 residues. V shed 4 bases, J shed 6 bases, and the junction held 13 bases outside the gene matches. The germline V gene encodes CDR1 SGHAT and CDR2 FQDESV (reference sequence). CDR3 sequence reads: CASSSGQGVRAAEQYF. The CDR3 nucleotides are TGTGCCAGCAGCTCGGGACAGGGTGTTCGAGCCGCCGAGCAGTACTTC.

This clonotype showed up just a few times. The chain is built from TRBV21-1 and TRBJ2-1. TRBV21-1 is annotated as a pseudogene. The CDR3 is 12 amino acids. CDR3 coding DNA: TGTGCCAGCAGCAAATATCGGGTTGAGCAGTTCTTC. Its protein product is CASSKYRVEQFF.

This clonotype is labeled as medium-sized (0.01 to 0.1%). The rearrangement joins TRBV12-3 or TRBV12-4 to TRBJ2-5, with D possibly TRBD2 on 5 matching bases. Trimming cost V 3 bases and J 5 bases, with 13 bases left between them. The CDR3 is made up of 14 amino acids. The CDR3 here is CASSLRSSGETQYF. The CDR3 nucleotides are TGTGCCAGCAGTTTGAGAAGCTCGGGGGAGACCCAGTACTTC.

This clonotype was found many times. V gene TRBV11-3 combines with J gene TRBJ1-1; D gene uncertain. The length of the CDR3 is 12 residues. Germline assignment: CDR1 SGHNT and CDR2 YENEEA. V was trimmed by 4 bases and J by 3 bases, leaving 6 bases between them. The CDR3, as DNA: TGTGCCAGCAGCTCCCGGGACACTGAAGCTTTCTTT. It codes for CASSSRDTEAFF.

V usage is TRBV20-1 and J usage is TRBJ1-1; D is undetermined. CDR3 length: 13 amino acids. V dropped 3 bases and J dropped 4 bases, with 12 bases sitting between them. Germline CDR1 reads DFQATT; CDR2 reads SNEGSKA (reference sequence). The CDR3 protein is CSASLVLATEAFF. CDR3 bases: TGCAGTGCTAGTCTAGTATTGGCCACTGAAGCTTTCTTT.

The rearrangement links TRBV9 to TRBJ1-2; D possibly corresponds to TRBD1 (6 bases). This CDR3 contains 15 residues. The germline V gene encodes CDR1 SGDLS and CDR2 YYNGEE. With 3 bases removed from V and 2 bases from J, the gap between germline ends came to 14 bases. CDR3 in DNA: TGTGCCAGCAGCGAGGCCGGGACACAGAACTATGGCTACACCTTC. Its protein is CASSEAGTQNYGYTF.

This clonotype was picked up many times. The V call is TRBV12-3 or TRBV12-4, the J call TRBJ2-3; unclear D gene. The CDR3 runs to 13 residues. Trimming removed 1 base at V and 8 bases at J, with 10 bases between. The CDR3 loop is CASSLGHYATQYF. DNA for the CDR3: TGTGCCAGCAGTTTAGGGCACTACGCTACGCAGTATTTT.

This clonotype was observed a handful of times. This chain connects TRBV6-5 to TRBJ2-5; no clear D gene. Trimming removed 0 bases at V and 13 bases at J, with 12 bases between. CDR1 is MNHEY and CDR2 is SVGAGI in the germline V gene. The CDR3 sequence is 12 residues long. The CDR3, as DNA: TGTGCCAGCAGTTACTCGCACTCCTTGTGGTACTTC. This codes for CASSYSHSLWYF.

The V gene is TRBV18, the J gene TRBJ2-2; perhaps TRBD2 as D (5 bases). Trimming pared 2 bases from V and 4 bases from J, leaving 11 bases between. CDR3 length: 15 residues. The germline CDR1 and CDR2 sequences are KGHSH and LQKENI. The CDR3 spells CASSPSTGSTGELFF. The CDR3 nucleotides read TGTGCCAGCTCACCAAGTACGGGGAGCACCGGGGAGCTGTTTTTT.

In its sample, this clonotype is medium-sized (0.01 to 0.1%). The chain links TRBV7-9 to TRBJ2-7; 7 bases map to TRBD2. With 4 bases clipped from V and 0 bases from J, the junction kept 9 bases outside the gene matches. Germline V CDR1 and CDR2: SEHNR, FQNEAQ (reference sequence). The length of the CDR3 is 16 residues. The CDR3 is CASSSAGRSSSYEQYF. The CDR3 nucleotides are TGTGCCAGCAGCTCAGCGGGGCGCTCTAGCTCCTACGAGCAGTACTTC.

This clonotype was recorded at least ten times. The chain employs TRBV29-1 and TRBJ2-1; D remains unclear. The CDR3 runs 13 residues. Per germline, CDR1 SQVTM and CDR2 ANQGSEA. The V gene lost 6 bases and the J gene lost 0 bases, with 9 bases spanning the gap. CDR3 coding DNA: TGCAGCGTGGGTCTCAGCTCCTACAATGAGCAGTTCTTC. It encodes CSVGLSSYNEQFF.

This clonotype was counted many times. The chain is built from TRBV19 and TRBJ1-4; D is uncertain. The germline V and J ends were trimmed by 7 bases and 3 bases, with 18 bases remaining between them. The CDR3 sequence is 16 residues long. Looked up from germline, CDR1 is LNHDA and CDR2 is SQIVND (reference sequence). In nucleotides, the CDR3 is TGTGCCAGTAAAATGGGCCCATCGAGGTCTAATGAAAAACTGTTTTTT. Protein product: CASKMGPSRSNEKLFF. The whole variable domain, filled in from reference TRBV19 and TRBJ1-4, reads DGGITQSPKYLFRKEGQNVTLSCEQNLNHDAMYWYRQDPGQGLRLIYYSQIVNDFQKGDIAEGYSVSREKKESFPLTVTSAQKNPTAFYLCASKMGPSRSNEKLFFGSGTQLSVL.

This clonotype was seen repeatedly, ten times or more. V is TRBV27 and J is TRBJ1-4; D is unresolved. The germline V gene has CDR1 MNHEY and CDR2 SMNVEV (reference sequence). The CDR3 runs 14 residues. V was pared by 7 bases and J by 0 bases, with 9 bases between. The CDR3, as DNA: TGTGCCAGCAAGAGGAAATCAACTAATGAAAAACTGTTTTTT. It translates to CASKRKSTNEKLFF.